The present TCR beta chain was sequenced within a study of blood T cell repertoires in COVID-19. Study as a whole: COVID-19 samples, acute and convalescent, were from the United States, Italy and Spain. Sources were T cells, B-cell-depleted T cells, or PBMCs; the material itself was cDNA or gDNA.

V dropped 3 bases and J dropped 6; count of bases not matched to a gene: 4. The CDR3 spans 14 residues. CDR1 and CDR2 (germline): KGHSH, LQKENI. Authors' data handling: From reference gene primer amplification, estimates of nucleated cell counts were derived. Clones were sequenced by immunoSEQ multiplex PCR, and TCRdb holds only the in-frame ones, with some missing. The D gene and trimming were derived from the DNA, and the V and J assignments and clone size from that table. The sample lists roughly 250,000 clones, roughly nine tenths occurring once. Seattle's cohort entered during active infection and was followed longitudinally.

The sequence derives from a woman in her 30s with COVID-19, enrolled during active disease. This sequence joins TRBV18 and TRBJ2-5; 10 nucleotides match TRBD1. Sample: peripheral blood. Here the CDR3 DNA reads TGTGCCAGCTCACCGGGACAGGGGAGACAGACCCAGTACTTC. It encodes CASSPGQGRQTQYF.